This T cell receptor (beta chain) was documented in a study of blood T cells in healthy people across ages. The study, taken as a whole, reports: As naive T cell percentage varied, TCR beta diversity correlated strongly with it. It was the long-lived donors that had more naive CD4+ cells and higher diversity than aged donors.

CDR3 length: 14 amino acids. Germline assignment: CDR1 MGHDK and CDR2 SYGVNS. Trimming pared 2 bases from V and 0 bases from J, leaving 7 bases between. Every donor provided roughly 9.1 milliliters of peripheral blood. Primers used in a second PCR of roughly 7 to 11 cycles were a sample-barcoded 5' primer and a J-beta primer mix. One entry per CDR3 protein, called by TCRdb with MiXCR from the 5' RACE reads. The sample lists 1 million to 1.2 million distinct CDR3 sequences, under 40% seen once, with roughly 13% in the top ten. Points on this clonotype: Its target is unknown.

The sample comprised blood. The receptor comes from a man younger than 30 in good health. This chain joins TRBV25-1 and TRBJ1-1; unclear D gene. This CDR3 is CASSEAVVNTEAFF. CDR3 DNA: TGTGCCAGCAGTGAAGCCGTCGTGAACACTGAAGCTTTCTTT. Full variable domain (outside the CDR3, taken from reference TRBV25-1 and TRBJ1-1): EADIYQTPRYLVIGTGKKITLECSQTMGHDKMYWYQQDPGMELHLIHYSYGVNSTEKGDLSSESTVSRIRTEHFPLTLESARPSHTSQYLCASSEAVVNTEAFFGQGTRLTVV.